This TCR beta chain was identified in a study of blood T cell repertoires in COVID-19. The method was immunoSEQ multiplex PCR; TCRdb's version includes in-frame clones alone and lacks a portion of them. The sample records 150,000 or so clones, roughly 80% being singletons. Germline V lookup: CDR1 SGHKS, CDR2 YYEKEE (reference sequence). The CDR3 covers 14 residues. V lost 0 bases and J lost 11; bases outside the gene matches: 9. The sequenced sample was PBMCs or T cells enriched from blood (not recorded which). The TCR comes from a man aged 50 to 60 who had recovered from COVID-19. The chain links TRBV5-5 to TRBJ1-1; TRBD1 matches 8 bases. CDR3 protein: CASSLVGTGPYAFF. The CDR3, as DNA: TGTGCCAGCAGCTTGGTCGGGACAGGACCATACGCTTTCTTT.